Each of the 27 T cell receptor beta chains below was sequenced from the same sample in a study of chemoradiotherapy in HPV16-positive cancers. TCRdb's copy holds only in-frame clones and misses some; the assay was immunoSEQ multiplex PCR. The sample contains approximately 200 clones, about 88% of which appear only once. Sample: tumor tissue, taken from a patient who underwent chemoradiotherapy. The receptors come from a human donor with HPV-associated anogenital cancer.

The genes are TRBV28 and TRBJ1-1; TRBD1 might be the D (5 bases). Germline CDR1 is MDHEN and CDR2 is SYDVKM. The germline V and J ends were trimmed by 3 bases and 2 bases, with 16 bases remaining between them. There are 16 residues in the CDR3. The CDR3 nucleotides read TGTGCCAGCAGTTTCGGGGTTGGGGCGGGAAACACTGAAGCTTTCTTT. Translated: CASSFGVGAGNTEAFF.

The chain is built from TRBV7-9 and TRBJ1-4; tentatively, D is TRBD1 (5 bases). The germline V gene encodes CDR1 SEHNR and CDR2 FQNEAQ (reference sequence). V lost 7 bases and J 7 bases, leaving 16 bases between the germline ends. The CDR3 runs to 14 residues. CDR3 DNA: TGTGCCAGCACCTCTAGGCCCGGGGCTGAAAAACTGTTTTTT. This translates into CASTSRPGAEKLFF.

The J gene is TRBJ1-1, the V gene TRBV27; the D is unclear. The CDR3 sequence is 14 residues long. Looked up from germline, CDR1 is MNHEY and CDR2 is SMNVEV (reference sequence). The V end was cut by 2 bases, the J end by 1 base, with 8 bases between. The CDR3 nucleotides are TGTGCCAGCAGTTTAGGGGTGCGGAACACTGAAGCTTTCTTT. Encoded protein: CASSLGVRNTEAFF.

The rearrangement uses TRBV5-5 and TRBJ1-1; D remains unclear. Germline V CDR1 and CDR2: SGHKS, YYEKEE (reference sequence). The CDR3 is 13 residues long. Trimming took off 1 base at V and 3 bases at J, with 7 bases between the two ends. The chain's CDR3 is CASSLTDYTEAFF. CDR3 in DNA: TGTGCCAGCAGCTTGACCGACTACACTGAAGCTTTCTTT. Looking up the rest from reference TRBV5-5 and TRBJ1-1 gives the full variable domain: DAGVTQSPTHLIKTRGQQVTLRCSPISGHKSVSWYQQVLGQGPQFIFQYYEKEERGRGNFPDRFSARQFPNYSSELNVNALLLGDSALYLCASSLTDYTEAFFGQGTRLTVV.

This chain links TRBV4-1 with TRBJ1-1; TRBD1 agrees at 9 bases. Germline V gene data show CDR1 as MGHRA and CDR2 as YSYEKL. Germline trimming cut 0 bases from V and 5 bases from J; bases unmatched to any gene: 13. The CDR3 extends over 18 amino acids. CDR3 DNA: TGCGCCAGCAGCCAAGATCCCGACAGGGGGGCACGTTGGACTGAAGCTTTCTTT. It encodes CASSQDPDRGARWTEAFF.

The CDR3 loop reads CASSWVVGELFDSDTQYF. The CDR3 DNA sequence: TGTGCCAGCAGTTGGGTTGTCGGGGAGCTTTTTGATTCAGATACGCAGTATTTT. The chain has TRBV27 and TRBJ2-3, with D perhaps matching TRBD2 (5 bases). The CDR3 is 18 residues long. Trimming pared 4 bases from V and 4 bases from J, leaving 24 bases between. Germline CDR1 reads MNHEY; CDR2 reads SMNVEV (reference sequence).

This chain joins TRBV14 and TRBJ2-1; TRBD2 matches 9 bases. The germline V gene encodes CDR1 SGHDN and CDR2 FVKESK. CDR3 length: 15 residues. The V segment lost 5 bases and the J segment 4 bases; nucleotides outside the gene matches: 6. CDR3 loop: CASSSFSGGYNEQFF. The CDR3, as DNA: TGTGCCAGCAGCTCATTTAGCGGGGGATACAATGAGCAGTTCTTC.

V gene TRBV5-4 combines with J gene TRBJ2-7; TRBD1 matches 7 bases. Germline V gene lookup returns CDR1 SGHNT and CDR2 YYREEE (reference sequence). The CDR3 totals 15 residues. V shed 1 base and J 5 bases; nucleotides not matched to a gene: 9. CDR3 DNA sequence: TGTGCCAGCAGCTTGAAGGGGGCCTTCGGGGACGAGCAGTACTTC. Amino acid sequence: CASSLKGAFGDEQYF.

In DNA, the CDR3 is TGTGCCAGCAGTGAAAGAGGGGAGAACACCGGGGAGCTGTTTTTT. It translates to CASSERGENTGELFF. The chain uses TRBV6-4 and TRBJ2-2; the D gene could be TRBD1 or TRBD2 (5 bases each). From germline, CDR1 is MRHNA and CDR2 SNTAGT. The CDR3 is 15 amino acids. The germline V and J ends were trimmed by 3 bases and 1 base, with 9 bases remaining between them.

This clone was found once. The V and J genes are TRBV11-2 and TRBJ1-6; D call uncertain. Between the trimmed V and J ends, which lost 9 bases and 7 bases, there was a span of 22 bases. Per germline, CDR1 SGHAT and CDR2 FQNNGV. This CDR3 spans 16 amino acids. CDR3 sequence (DNA): TGTGCCAGGCCGTCTTTATCCGGGTCGACAAATTCACCCCTCCACTTT. Its protein product is CARPSLSGSTNSPLHF.

The rearrangement joins TRBV27 to TRBJ2-7; D may match TRBD1 or TRBD2 (5 bases each). CDR1 and CDR2 (germline): MNHEY, SMNVEV (reference sequence). V was cut by 2 bases and J by 6 bases, with 11 bases left in between. The CDR3 length is 13 residues. The CDR3 region has the DNA TGTGCCAGCAGTTTAGGCAGGGCGGGCGAGCAGTACTTC. Residues: CASSLGRAGEQYF.

This chain connects TRBV5-6 to TRBJ2-7; D gene unclear. Germline CDR1 is SGHDT and CDR2 is YYEEEE. The CDR3 length is 12 residues. V gave up 2 bases and J gave up 6 bases, with 9 bases separating them. CDR3 coding DNA: TGTGCCAGCAGCTTCCCTCCCGGCGAGCAGTACTTC. Protein sequence: CASSFPPGEQYF.

This rearrangement joins TRBV5-6 to TRBJ2-4; TRBD2 agrees at 13 bases. Germline CDR1 SGHDT, CDR2 YYEEEE. V lost 4 bases, J lost 5 bases, and 6 bases stayed unmatched. The CDR3 is 16 residues long. This CDR3 reads CASSQGLAGAQNIQYF. The DNA of the CDR3 is TGTGCCAGCAGCCAAGGACTAGCGGGGGCCCAAAACATTCAGTACTTC.

The chain joins TRBV9 to TRBJ2-1; 11 bases line up with TRBD2. The CDR3 extends over 15 amino acids. V lost 0 bases, J lost 6 bases, and 2 bases stayed unmatched. Germline V lookup: CDR1 SGDLS, CDR2 YYNGEE. The CDR3 nucleotides read TGTGCCAGCAGCGTAGGACTAGCGGGGCTCAATGAGCAGTTCTTC. It is translated as CASSVGLAGLNEQFF.

This sequence joins TRBV5-1 and TRBJ1-3; TRBD1 matches 9 bases. Trimming at V came to 0 bases and at J to 2 bases, leaving 6 bases not matched to a gene. The germline V gene has CDR1 SGHRS and CDR2 YFSETQ. The CDR3 covers 17 residues. This CDR3 is CASSLGPQGAAGNTIYF. The CDR3 nucleotides read TGCGCCAGCAGCTTGGGGCCACAGGGGGCGGCTGGAAACACCATATATTTT.

The chain couples TRBV2 to TRBJ2-5, with unresolved D. In germline, CDR1 is SNHLY, CDR2 FYNNEI. Trimming removed 5 bases from V and 5 bases from J, with 15 bases in between. CDR3 length equals 14 residues. The chain's CDR3 is CASSPRLGGETQYF. DNA for the CDR3: TGTGCCAGCAGTCCAAGACTGGGCGGCGAGACCCAGTACTTC.

This chain joins TRBV29-1 and TRBJ2-3; 9 nucleotides match TRBD2. Germline CDR1 reads SQVTM; CDR2 reads ANQGSEA. This CDR3 has 15 residues. The V gene end was trimmed by 8 bases and the J gene end by 2 bases; junction bases not matched to a gene: 11. CDR3 residues: CSSVGTSGFTDTQYF. The CDR3 bases are TGCAGCAGTGTCGGAACTAGCGGGTTCACAGATACGCAGTATTTT.

This rearrangement joins TRBV28 to TRBJ1-4; TRBD1 agrees at 8 bases. Germline CDR1 is MDHEN and CDR2 is SYDVKM. The length of the CDR3 is 15 residues. With 5 bases clipped from V and 3 bases from J, the junction kept 5 bases outside the gene matches. CDR3 residues: CASSPGQASNEKLFF. The DNA for the CDR3 is TGTGCCAGCAGTCCGGGACAGGCCTCTAATGAAAAACTGTTTTTT.

V usage is TRBV6-6 and J usage is TRBJ2-5, with unresolved D. The CDR3 length is 14 residues. Germline V gives CDR1 MNHNY, CDR2 SVGAGI (reference sequence). V was cut by 0 bases and J by 2 bases, with 7 bases left in between. The CDR3: CASSYSGPQETQYF. The CDR3 DNA reads TGTGCCAGCAGTTACTCCGGGCCGCAAGAGACCCAGTACTTC.

This clone occurred once. The chain employs TRBV19 and TRBJ2-5; D not resolved. Germline loops: CDR1 LNHDA, CDR2 SQIVND (reference sequence). V gave up 6 bases and J gave up 0 bases, with 5 bases separating them. CDR3 length equals 12 residues. CDR3 in amino acids: CASRQYQETQYF. The CDR3, as DNA: TGTGCCAGTAGACAGTACCAAGAGACCCAGTACTTC.

For the CDR3, the DNA is TGTGCCAGCAGCCTCCTACCATACGAGCAGTACTTC. Residues: CASSLLPYEQYF. V is TRBV5-6 and J is TRBJ2-7; D not resolved. This CDR3 spans 12 amino acids. The V end was cut by 4 bases, the J end by 4 bases, with 9 bases between. Germline V gene sequence: CDR1 SGHDT, CDR2 YYEEEE.

This clone is a singleton in its sample. This chain links TRBV28 with TRBJ2-2; D not resolved. From germline, CDR1 is MDHEN and CDR2 SYDVKM. The CDR3 has 15 amino acids. The V end was cut by 2 bases, the J end by 3 bases, with 10 bases between. As DNA, the CDR3 is TGTGCCAGCAGTTTAGGGCAGGTCGACACCGGGGAGCTGTTTTTT. Translation: CASSLGQVDTGELFF.

The chain links TRBV4-1 to TRBJ1-2; 8 positions agree with TRBD1. Germline V gives CDR1 MGHRA, CDR2 YSYEKL. The CDR3 is made up of 14 amino acids. With V trimmed by 1 base and J by 6 bases, 4 bases remained unmatched. CDR3 in DNA: TGCGCCAGCAGCCAAGTAGGACAGGGTCATGGCTACACCTTC. Translated: CASSQVGQGHGYTF.

V usage is TRBV4-2 and J usage is TRBJ2-3; 11 bases agree with TRBD2. The trim removed 5 bases at V and 1 base at J, leaving 2 bases unmatched. The CDR3 is 15 residues long. Germline V gene data show CDR1 as LGHNA and CDR2 as YNFKEQ. The DNA for the CDR3 is TGTGCCAGCAGCGATAGCGGGGGGGGCACAGATACGCAGTATTTT. This encodes CASSDSGGGTDTQYF.

The chain is built from TRBV27 and TRBJ2-2; tentative D call: TRBD2 (5 bases). V lost 3 bases and J lost 7, with 6 bases in between. The length of the CDR3 is 12 residues. The V gene's germline CDR1 is MNHEY and CDR2 SMNVEV (reference sequence). CDR3 amino acids: CASSFGNGELFF. CDR3 coding DNA: TGTGCCAGCAGTTTCGGGAACGGGGAGCTGTTTTTT.

V usage is TRBV27 and J usage is TRBJ2-1, with 7 bases fitting TRBD2. J lost 6 bases, V lost 3 bases, and 11 bases had no gene match. CDR3 length equals 16 residues. The germline CDR1 and CDR2 sequences are MNHEY and SMNVEV (reference sequence). This CDR3 reads CASSLDPSGRSNEQFF. The CDR3 DNA sequence: TGTGCCAGCAGTTTGGATCCTAGCGGCCGTTCCAATGAGCAGTTCTTC.

A single count supports this clone. The rearrangement links TRBV4-2 to TRBJ2-1; 10 positions agree with TRBD2. V dropped 0 bases and J dropped 6; count of bases not matched to a gene: 2. The CDR3 sequence is 15 residues long. CDR1 and CDR2 from the germline V gene are LGHNA and YNFKEQ. The CDR3 here is CASSQESGGANEQFF. The CDR3, as DNA: TGTGCCAGCAGCCAAGAAAGCGGGGGGGCCAATGAGCAGTTCTTC.